This TCR beta chain is drawn from a study of T cells after yellow fever vaccination. CDR1 SGHTA and CDR2 FQGNSA come from the germline V gene. This CDR3 region has 12 residues. V was trimmed by 3 bases and J by 6 bases, leaving 7 bases between them. This clonotype was counted a few times. TCRdb passed the 5' RACE reads through MiXCR, listing each CDR3 protein once. The sample has hundreds of thousands of distinct CDR3 sequences, around 20% seen once. The rearrangement links TRBV7-2 to TRBJ2-3; D is ambiguous. The TCR originated in a man between 18 and 35 years old who received the YFV17D yellow fever vaccine. Here the sequenced sample was PBMCs, taken before the yellow fever booster vaccination. CDR3 bases: TGTGCCAGCAGCTTTAATCTGGATACGCAGTATTTT. Protein product: CASSFNLDTQYF.